This TCR beta chain was identified in a study of liver allograft versus peripheral blood T cells. Study summary: Within transplanted livers, the T cell receptor repertoires were examined and compared against the repertoires present in the peripheral blood of liver transplant recipients. Broader study findings: As reported, T cell receptor repertoires inside liver allografts differed from those present in peripheral blood.

CDR1 and CDR2 (germline): KGHSH, LQKENI. The length of the CDR3 is 16 residues. Trimming cost V 4 bases and J 7 bases; bases outside gene matches: 8. In TCRdb, the reads were re-called with MiXCR into one record per CDR3 protein. The sample lists more than 10,000 distinct CDR3 sequences; under 30% were seen once. This clonotype was counted ten times or more. Its antigen remains unknown. The gene calls are TRBV18 and TRBJ1-6, with 9 bases identical to TRBD1. This clonotype originated in a human patient who had a liver transplant. Some T cells may originate from the graft donor. The CDR3 nucleotides read TGTGCCAGCTCACTCCGGGACAGGGCGTCAAATTCACCCCTCCACTTT. Protein: CASSLRDRASNSPLHF.